This paragraph covers one T cell receptor (beta chain) sequence. Libraries were prepared by immunoSEQ multiplex PCR; TCRdb keeps only in-frame clonotypes and omits some of them. Counted here are some 130,000 clones, 90% occurring once; the ten biggest clones make up roughly 3.7%. This entry comes from a study of blood T cell repertoires in COVID-19. This receptor was obtained from a man between 45 and 60 years old with active COVID-19. Sequencing was done on a sample of peripheral blood.

CDR3 protein: CASSAQGAGEKLFF. The CDR3 bases are TGTGCCAGCTCAGCACAGGGGGCAGGTGAAAAACTGTTTTTT. The genes are TRBV18 and TRBJ1-4, with TRBD1 matching over 9 bases. Germline CDR1 reads KGHSH; CDR2 reads LQKENI. V lost 5 bases and J lost 7; bases outside the gene matches: 5. There are 14 residues in the CDR3.